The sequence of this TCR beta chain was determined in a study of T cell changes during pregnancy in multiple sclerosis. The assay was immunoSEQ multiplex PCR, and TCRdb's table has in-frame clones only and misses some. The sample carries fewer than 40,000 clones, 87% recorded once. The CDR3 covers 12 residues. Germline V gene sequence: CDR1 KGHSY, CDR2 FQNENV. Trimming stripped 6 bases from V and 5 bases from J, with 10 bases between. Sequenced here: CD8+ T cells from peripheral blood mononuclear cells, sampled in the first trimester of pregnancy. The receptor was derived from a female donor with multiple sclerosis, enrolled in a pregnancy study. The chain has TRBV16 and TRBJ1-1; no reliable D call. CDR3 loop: CASRPSGTEAFF. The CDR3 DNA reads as TGTGCCAGCAGACCGTCGGGAACTGAAGCTTTCTTT.